This T cell receptor (beta chain) originates from a study of blood T cell repertoires in COVID-19 (dated by TCRdb to between 2020 and 2021). A note on the overall study: Samples from collaborators originated in the United States, Italy and Spain and spanned both the acute and convalescent phases of COVID-19. Where available, HLA class I and class II types were taken from metadata supplied by the sample provider and were not determined by assay-based typing. The samples were drawn from the first 160 participants of the ongoing ImmuneRACE study and from over a thousand subjects provided by 6 global collaborators. Sample metadata almost always included a de-identified subject ID, COVID-19 status, age in years and sex. Deeply sampled blood TCRbeta repertoires from subjects exposed to, actively infected with, or recovered from COVID-19 were included in the dataset. The material from the prospective study consisted of cDNA or gDNA derived from T cells, B-cell-depleted T cells, or PBMCs. The repertoires were released in a freely available public database intended as a resource for research on the immune response to SARS-CoV-2. The study at large found these results: How much clinical and demographic metadata was included differed by source and by participant, and the metadata was provided uncurated.

The germline V gene specifies SGHDT as CDR1 and YYEEEE as CDR2. The CDR3, cysteine through phenylalanine, is 14 amino acids long. Only the CDR3 part of the read is kept: 42 bases, read in frame from the first base. V is shortened by 0 bases, J by 2 bases, and the region joining them spans 8 bases. Worth noting for this clone: The antigen it recognizes is unknown. No qualities accompany the bases; no much larger clone lies one base away. The same CDR3 can be traced to other DNA sequences in this sample.

Each collaborating institution followed its own protocols to collect whole blood in K2EDTA tubes. Collaborator samples were shipped for TCRbeta analysis as frozen whole blood, isolated PBMCs, or DNA extracted from either sample type. TCRbeta CDR3 regions were amplified from genomic DNA by means of the immunoSEQ Assay, a bias-controlled multiplex PCR. The authors' analysis ran thus. Nucleated cell counts per sample were estimated from amplification of reference gene primers within the assay. To quantify the absolute abundance of each unique TCRbeta CDR3 rearrangement, sequence reads were collapsed and filtered. For each sample, productive Simpson clonality was calculated as the square root of Simpson's diversity index across productive rearrangements. The table comes from immuneACCESS by way of TCRdb, which keeps in-frame sequences with V and J called. Part of the clones is missing from these tables; in studies checked, under half for an unresolved V gene and the rest for unknown reasons. V, J and clone size reflect that table, while D and trimming were determined from the DNA. The sample table holds about 270,000 clones, of which approximately 80% were seen once. Roughly 2.9% of the sample belongs to the ten largest clones.

This chain is built from TRBV5-6 and TRBJ1-2; the D segment could be TRBD1, given 5 matching bases. The TCR originated in a woman aged 60-75 years with active or convalescent COVID-19. Sequenced sample: peripheral blood. Here the CDR3 is given as CASSLVGGNYGYTF. The bases are TGTGCCAGCAGCTTGGTCGGGGGAAACTATGGCTACACCTTC.